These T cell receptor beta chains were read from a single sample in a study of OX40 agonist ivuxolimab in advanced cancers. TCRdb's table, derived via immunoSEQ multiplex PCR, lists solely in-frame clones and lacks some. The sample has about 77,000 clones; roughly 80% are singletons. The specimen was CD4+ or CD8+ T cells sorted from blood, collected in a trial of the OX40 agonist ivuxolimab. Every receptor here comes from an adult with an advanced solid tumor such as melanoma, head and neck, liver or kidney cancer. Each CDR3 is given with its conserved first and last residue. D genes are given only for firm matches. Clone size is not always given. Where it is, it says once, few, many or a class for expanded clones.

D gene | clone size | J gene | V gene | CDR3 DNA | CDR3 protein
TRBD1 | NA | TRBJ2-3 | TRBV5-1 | TGCGCCAGCAGCCCTGGGACAGGAGATACGCAGTATTTT | CASSPGTGDTQYF
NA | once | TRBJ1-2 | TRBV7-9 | TGTGCCAGCAGCATTTCAGGGCTATTCGGCTACACCTTC | CASSISGLFGYTF
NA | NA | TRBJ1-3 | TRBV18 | TGTGCCAGCTCACCGGGCGGAGGGTCCTCTGGAAACACCATATATTTT | CASSPGGGSSGNTIYF
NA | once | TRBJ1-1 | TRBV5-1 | TGCGCCAGCAGCCCCTTGGGCAATTGGAACACTGAAGCTTTCTTT | CASSPLGNWNTEAFF
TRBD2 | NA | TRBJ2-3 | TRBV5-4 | TGTGCCAGCAGCTTGCGACTAGCGGGGGGGAGCACAGATACGCAGTATTTT | CASSLRLAGGSTDTQYF
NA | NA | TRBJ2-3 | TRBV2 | TGTGCCAGCAGTGAGTTAGGAGGCACAGATACGCAGTATTTT | CASSELGGTDTQYF
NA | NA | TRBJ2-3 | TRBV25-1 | TGTGCCAGCAGTGAGGCGGGTTTCACAGATACGCAGTATTTT | CASSEAGFTDTQYF
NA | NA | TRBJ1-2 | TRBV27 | TGTGCCAGCAGTCAACTGACAGAGACGGAACATGGCTACACCTTC | CASSQLTETEHGYTF
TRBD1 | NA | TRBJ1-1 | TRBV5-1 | TGCGCCAGCAGACAGGACGGACAGGGGAACACTGAAGCTTTCTTT | CASRQDGQGNTEAFF
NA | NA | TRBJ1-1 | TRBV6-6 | TGTGCCAGCAGCCACCCCGGAAGAGACGAAGCTTTCTTT | CASSHPGRDEAFF
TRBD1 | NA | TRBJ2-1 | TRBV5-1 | TGCGCCAGCAGCCCGCCCGACAGGGGCCGCAATGAGCAGTTCTTC | CASSPPDRGRNEQFF
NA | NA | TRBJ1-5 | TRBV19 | TGTGCCAGTAGTTTTCTCCAGGGTGGCCGGCGGCCCCAGCATTTT | CASSFLQGGRRPQHF
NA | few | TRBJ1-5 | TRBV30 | TGTGCCTGGAGTGTACGTGGGGGGTGGGATCAGCCCCAGCATTTT | CAWSVRGGWDQPQHF
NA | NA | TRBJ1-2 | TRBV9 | TGTGCCAGCAGCGTAGCCGGGGTGGGCCTAGGCTACACCTTC | CASSVAGVGLGYTF